These T cell receptor beta chains were read from a single sample in a study of identical twins. TCRdb reanalysed the 5' RACE reads using MiXCR and keeps one entry per CDR3 protein. The data hold 700,000 or so distinct CDR3 sequences, with around 8.3% observed a single time. These sequences were also reported in another study, on yellow fever vaccine responses in identical twins.

The sample was PBMCs. These receptors all come from a young woman in good health. The conserved cysteine and the conserved F or W are not part of the CDR3 here. The D gene is left open where the match is weak.

j_call: TRBJ2-7; v_call: TRBV21-1; d_call: .; cdr3_aa: ASSTPQQGIGSIMYEQY
j_call: TRBJ1-6; v_call: TRBV7-9; d_call: .; cdr3_aa: AVIRQDANSPLH
j_call: TRBJ2-2; v_call: TRBV7-9; d_call: .; cdr3_aa: ASRSSPDLPGELF
j_call: TRBJ1-4; v_call: TRBV7-2; d_call: .; cdr3_aa: ASSLGLGARGSEKLF
j_call: TRBJ1-1; v_call: TRBV7-3; d_call: .; cdr3_aa: ASSPKSTTQDTEAF
j_call: TRBJ2-3; v_call: TRBV6-1; d_call: .; cdr3_aa: ASVPSGGPGTQY
j_call: TRBJ2-7; v_call: TRBV6-2/TRBV6-3; d_call: TRBD2; cdr3_aa: ASFSGMPSYEQY
j_call: TRBJ2-7; v_call: TRBV5-4; d_call: .; cdr3_aa: ASSGVGRLKSYEQY
j_call: TRBJ1-1; v_call: TRBV6-2/TRBV6-3; d_call: .; cdr3_aa: ASSPTGMNTEAF
j_call: TRBJ1-1; v_call: TRBV12-3/TRBV12-4; d_call: TRBD1; cdr3_aa: ASSQGQGVLDTEAF
j_call: TRBJ2-3; v_call: TRBV5-1; d_call: .; cdr3_aa: ASSPRTGGFTDTQY
j_call: TRBJ2-7; v_call: TRBV11-2; d_call: TRBD2; cdr3_aa: ASRTRLAGGGEQY
j_call: TRBJ2-2; v_call: TRBV24-1; d_call: .; cdr3_aa: ATSDPRTTDTGELF
j_call: TRBJ2-7; v_call: TRBV28; d_call: .; cdr3_aa: ASSALIRYEQY
j_call: TRBJ2-7; v_call: TRBV4-2; d_call: TRBD1; cdr3_aa: ASSQVGQAGSYEQY
j_call: TRBJ1-3; v_call: TRBV27; d_call: .; cdr3_aa: ASSLDGGNTIY
j_call: TRBJ2-5; v_call: TRBV20-1; d_call: .; cdr3_aa: SARDLSEGETQY
j_call: TRBJ1-1; v_call: TRBV7-9; d_call: TRBD1; cdr3_aa: ASSSDRVRTEAF
j_call: TRBJ1-2; v_call: TRBV28; d_call: .; cdr3_aa: ASTVAGIGGYGYT
j_call: TRBJ2-7; v_call: TRBV6-5; d_call: TRBD2; cdr3_aa: ASSYSSGSFDEQY
j_call: TRBJ2-7; v_call: TRBV7-9; d_call: .; cdr3_aa: ASSSSTRPSYEQY
j_call: TRBJ2-2; v_call: TRBV19; d_call: .; cdr3_aa: ASSISRETGELF
j_call: TRBJ2-7; v_call: TRBV29-1; d_call: TRBD1; cdr3_aa: SAVTGAGEQY
j_call: TRBJ2-5; v_call: TRBV7-9; d_call: .; cdr3_aa: ASSLVGQQETQY
j_call: TRBJ2-1; v_call: TRBV20-1; d_call: .; cdr3_aa: SAQTGAPVAGHYNEQF
j_call: TRBJ2-2; v_call: TRBV12-3/TRBV12-4; d_call: TRBD1; cdr3_aa: ASSPWTGRTGELF
j_call: TRBJ2-1; v_call: TRBV15; d_call: TRBD2; cdr3_aa: ATSGAGGPVQEQF
j_call: TRBJ2-1; v_call: TRBV27; d_call: TRBD1; cdr3_aa: ASSLRYTGTVSSYNEQF
j_call: TRBJ1-5; v_call: TRBV6-2/TRBV6-3; d_call: .; cdr3_aa: ASSYGPSLGQPQH
j_call: TRBJ2-5; v_call: TRBV12-3/TRBV12-4; d_call: .; cdr3_aa: ASRIRGAGETQY
j_call: TRBJ2-7; v_call: TRBV11-2; d_call: .; cdr3_aa: ASSLRQQTYEQY
j_call: TRBJ2-2; v_call: TRBV20-1; d_call: .; cdr3_aa: SALAPNTGELF
j_call: TRBJ2-1; v_call: TRBV6-1; d_call: .; cdr3_aa: ASSEALVLGLYNEQF
j_call: TRBJ2-7; v_call: TRBV6-1; d_call: .; cdr3_aa: ASSPITVHEQY
j_call: TRBJ2-7; v_call: TRBV20-1; d_call: .; cdr3_aa: SAAGGGTSYEQY
j_call: TRBJ2-7; v_call: TRBV28; d_call: .; cdr3_aa: ASRSRVDSYEQY
j_call: TRBJ2-7; v_call: TRBV7-8; d_call: .; cdr3_aa: ASSLEGSHYEQY